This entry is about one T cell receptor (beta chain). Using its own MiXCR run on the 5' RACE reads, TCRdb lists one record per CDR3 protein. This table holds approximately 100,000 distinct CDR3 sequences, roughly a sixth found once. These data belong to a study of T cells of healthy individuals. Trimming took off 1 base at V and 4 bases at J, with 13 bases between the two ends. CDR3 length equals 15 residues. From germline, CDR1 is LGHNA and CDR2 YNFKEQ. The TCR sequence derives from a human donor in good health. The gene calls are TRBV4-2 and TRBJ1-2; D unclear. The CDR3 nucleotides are TGTGCCAGCAGCCAAGGGGCGGGCTCAGTCTATGGCTACACCTTC. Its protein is CASSQGAGSVYGYTF.